These 22 T cell receptor beta chains were all obtained from the same sample, sequenced in a study of human T cells and chemical hapten exposure. Time point in this sample: pre-sensitization, week 0. The treatment was: therapeutic diphenylcyclopropenone sensitization with weekly scalp DPC. TCRdb recomputed calls from the RACE reads with MiXCR, one row per CDR3 protein. The data show around 57,000 distinct CDR3 sequences, approximately 10% seen once. The sequencing used whole blood, collected in connection with sensitization to the hapten diphenylcyclopropenone (DPC). The source of these receptors is a woman in her thirties or forties with alopecia areata. Some clones in this sample may be carry-over from other donors' samples.

Only a few counts were recorded for this clonotype. This chain uses TRBV6-2 or TRBV6-3 with TRBJ1-5; D perhaps matches TRBD1 (5 bases). The CDR3 is 15 amino acids. V was trimmed by 7 bases and J by 3 bases, leaving 16 bases between them. Germline CDR1 and CDR2: MNHEY and SVGEGT. The CDR3 loop is CASKESGTPNQPQHF. CDR3 nucleotides: TGTGCCAGCAAAGAATCCGGGACTCCCAATCAGCCCCAGCATTTT.

This clonotype was counted at least ten times. The V gene is TRBV6-2 or TRBV6-3, the J gene TRBJ1-1; 7 bases match TRBD1. This CDR3 is 17 amino acids long. The germline V gene has CDR1 MNHEY and CDR2 SVGEGT. The ends lost 4 bases at V and 5 bases at J; junction bases unmatched: 16. The CDR3 DNA reads as TGTGCCAGCAGTTTTCCTTATCAGACAGGGCGTAAGACTGAAGCTTTCTTT. Its translation: CASSFPYQTGRKTEAFF.

The rearrangement links TRBV7-8 to TRBJ1-6; D may be TRBD1 (5 bases). The ends were cut back, 4 bases at V and 8 bases at J, with 9 bases in the middle. Germline CDR1 is SGHVS and CDR2 is FQNEAQ. This CDR3 comprises 13 residues. In nucleotides, the CDR3 is TGTGCCAGCAGCTGGGGCTCGGATTCACCCCTCCACTTT. It specifies CASSWGSDSPLHF.

This clonotype has a handful of counts. The chain links TRBV29-1 to TRBJ1-4, with D possibly being TRBD1 (5 bases). Germline values: CDR1 SQVTM, CDR2 ANQGSEA. V dropped 0 bases and J dropped 15 bases, with 17 bases sitting between them. The length of the CDR3 is 13 residues. CDR3 residues: CSVEDQGLRLLFF. The DNA for the CDR3 is TGCAGCGTTGAAGATCAGGGACTTAGGCTGTTGTTTTTT. Variable domain in full (rest from reference TRBV29-1 and TRBJ1-4): SAVISQKPSRDICQRGTSLTIQCQVDSQVTMMFWYRQQPGQSLTLIATANQGSEATYESGFVIDKFPISRPNLTFSTLTVSNMSPEDSSIYLCSVEDQGLRLLFFGSGTQLSVL.

This clonotype occurred a few times. J is TRBJ1-1 and V is TRBV5-4; TRBD1 agrees at 8 bases. There are 16 residues in the CDR3. Germline CDR1 and CDR2: SGHNT and YYREEE (reference sequence). The V segment lost 4 bases and the J segment 3 bases; nucleotides outside the gene matches: 11. The CDR3, as DNA: TGTGCCAGCAGCCCCAGGGGGCTACCCATATACACTGAAGCTTTCTTT. Protein sequence: CASSPRGLPIYTEAFF. The complete variable domain, with remaining parts taken from reference TRBV5-4 and TRBJ1-1, reads ETGVTQSPTHLIKTRGQQVTLRCSSQSGHNTVSWYQQALGQGPQFIFQYYREEENGRGNFPPRFSGLQFPNYSSELNVNALELDDSALYLCASSPRGLPIYTEAFFGQGTRLTVV.

This clonotype occurred many times. This sequence joins TRBV7-2 and TRBJ2-2; 10 bases map to TRBD2. Germline loops: CDR1 SGHTA, CDR2 FQGNSA. The junction had 4 bases not matched to a gene; V was cut back by 1 base and J by 8 bases. The CDR3 runs 15 residues. CDR3 protein: CASSLGLAGAGELFF. CDR3 DNA: TGTGCCAGCAGCTTAGGGCTAGCGGGGGCTGGGGAGCTGTTTTTT.

The chain carries TRBV6-2 or TRBV6-3 and TRBJ2-2; D is undetermined. V gave up 6 bases and J gave up 5 bases, with 13 bases separating them. CDR3 length equals 14 residues. The germline V gene encodes CDR1 MNHEY and CDR2 SVGEGT. As DNA, the CDR3 is TGTGCCAGCAGAAGCCCCGTCCAGACCGGGGAGCTGTTTTTT. This codes for CASRSPVQTGELFF.

The CDR3 here is CASSPNQNQPQHF. In nucleotides, the CDR3 is TGTGCCAGCAGTCCTAATCAAAATCAGCCCCAGCATTTT. J is TRBJ1-5 and V is TRBV7-2; no reliable D call. V lost 6 bases to trimming and J lost 4 bases, with 10 bases between them. The CDR3 runs to 13 residues. Germline values: CDR1 SGHTA, CDR2 FQGNSA.

This clonotype was counted only a few times. The gene calls are TRBV6-2 or TRBV6-3 and TRBJ2-1; D uncertain. The V gene lost 6 bases and the J gene lost 0 bases, with 9 bases spanning the gap. In germline, CDR1 is MNHEY, CDR2 SVGEGT. This CDR3 region has 14 residues. The CDR3, as DNA: TGTGCCAGCAGCCTACAGAGCTCCTACAATGAGCAGTTCTTC. This gives the protein CASSLQSSYNEQFF.

This clonotype was counted many times. This sequence joins TRBV7-2 and TRBJ1-1; the D is unclear. The CDR3 spans 13 residues. The V end was cut by 2 bases, the J end by 7 bases, with 11 bases between. Germline-derived CDR1 and CDR2 are SGHTA and FQGNSA. The CDR3 DNA is TGTGCCAGCAGCTTATTTCCAGATTTTGAAGCTTTCTTT. It translates to CASSLFPDFEAFF. Together with reference TRBV7-2 and TRBJ1-1, the CDR3 gives the full variable domain: GAGVSQSPSNKVTEKGKDVELRCDPISGHTALYWYRQSLGQGLEFLIYFQGNSAPDKSGLPSDRFSAERTGGSVSTLTIQRTQQEDSAVYLCASSLFPDFEAFFGQGTRLTVV.

This clonotype has a handful of counts. The V gene is TRBV14, the J gene TRBJ2-1, with 11 bases identical to TRBD2. V dropped 3 bases and J dropped 10; count of bases not matched to a gene: 11. This CDR3 region has 16 residues. The germline gives CDR1 SGHDN, CDR2 FVKESK. The CDR3: CASSHLAGGLSGEQFF. In DNA, the CDR3 is TGTGCCAGCAGCCATCTAGCGGGGGGACTGTCAGGGGAGCAGTTCTTC.

This clonotype was counted at least ten times. The chain is built from TRBV7-9 and TRBJ2-1, with D hard to call. The length of the CDR3 is 11 residues. Trimming took 6 bases from V and 6 from J, leaving 6 bases between them. Germline V gene data show CDR1 as SEHNR and CDR2 as FQNEAQ (reference sequence). The CDR3 is CASSRLNEQFF. CDR3 sequence (DNA): TGTGCCAGCAGTCGACTCAATGAGCAGTTCTTC. Full variable domain (remainder filled in from reference TRBV7-9 and TRBJ2-1): DTGVSQNPRHKITKRGQNVTFRCDPISEHNRLYWYRQTLGQGPEFLTYFQNEAQLEKSRLLSDRFSAERPKGSFSTLEIQRTEQGDSAMYLCASSRLNEQFFGPGTRLTVL.

This clonotype showed up just a few times. This sequence joins TRBV24-1 and TRBJ2-1; D unclear. This CDR3 is 16 amino acids long. Between the trimmed V and J ends, which lost 4 bases and 6 bases, there was a span of 18 bases. Germline V lookup: CDR1 KGHDR, CDR2 SFDVKD. This CDR3 is CATSDKTPGLTNEQFF. For the CDR3, the DNA is TGTGCCACCAGTGACAAGACTCCGGGTCTTACCAATGAGCAGTTCTTC.

The rearrangement joins TRBV27 to TRBJ1-2; 8 nucleotides match TRBD1. The CDR3 is 14 residues long. The V gene end was trimmed by 8 bases and the J gene end by 4 bases; junction bases not matched to a gene: 9. Germline CDR1 reads MNHEY; CDR2 reads SMNVEV (reference sequence). The CDR3 spells CASGSDRGAYGYTF. CDR3 in DNA: TGTGCCAGCGGCTCTGACAGGGGCGCCTATGGCTACACCTTC.

This clonotype was seen ten or more times. The V gene is TRBV3-1, the J gene TRBJ1-1; 8 nucleotides align to TRBD1. In germline, CDR1 is LGHDT, CDR2 YNNKEL (reference sequence). The CDR3 sequence is 17 residues long. The V gene end was trimmed by 4 bases and the J gene end by 4 bases; junction bases not matched to a gene: 14. The CDR3 DNA reads as TGTGCCAGCAGCCTTGGGGCAGGGGGCATATCGGGCACTGAAGCTTTCTTT. This translates into CASSLGAGGISGTEAFF.

In this sample, this clonotype turned up many times. The chain couples TRBV20-1 to TRBJ2-3; a weak D match, TRBD2 (6 bases). The CDR3 covers 13 residues. V lost 3 bases, J lost 3 bases, and 10 bases lay in between. Germline V gene lookup returns CDR1 DFQATT and CDR2 SNEGSKA (reference sequence). The CDR3 here is CSASEGGTDTQYF. CDR3 coding DNA: TGCAGTGCTAGCGAAGGAGGGACAGATACGCAGTATTTT.

This clonotype was detected ten times or more. CDR3: CASSLAFSSPLHF. The CDR3 coding sequence is TGTGCCAGCAGCTTAGCGTTTTCGTCACCCCTCCACTTT. This chain links TRBV7-8 with TRBJ1-6, with no clear D. The CDR3 loop spans 13 amino acids. Per the germline V gene, CDR1 is SGHVS and CDR2 is FQNEAQ. The V end was cut by 0 bases, the J end by 10 bases, with 7 bases between.

This clonotype was detected only a few times. The V and J genes are TRBV4-3 and TRBJ2-6, with D unclear. Germline V gene data show CDR1 as LGHNA and CDR2 as YSLEER. The CDR3 spans 17 residues. Trimming took off 0 bases at V and 1 base at J, with 10 bases between the two ends. CDR3 coding DNA: TGCGCCAGCAGCCAAGATCCCGGAATATCTGGGGCCAACGTCCTGACTTTC. It is translated as CASSQDPGISGANVLTF.

There are a few counts of this clonotype. The V gene is TRBV28, the J gene TRBJ2-5; 7 positions match TRBD1. The CDR3 covers 15 residues. The junction had 15 bases not matched to a gene; V was cut back by 5 bases and J by 9 bases. The germline gives CDR1 MDHEN, CDR2 SYDVKM. In DNA, the CDR3 is TGTGCCAGCAGTCCGGCAGGGGGTCGGGCCTCGGCCCAGTACTTC. Encoded protein: CASSPAGGRASAQYF.

There are many counts of this clonotype. The chain is built from TRBV28 and TRBJ2-3; the D gene is possibly TRBD2 (6 bases). CDR1 is MDHEN, CDR2 SYDVKM, per germline. Trimming took off 5 bases at V and 0 bases at J, with 12 bases between the two ends. This CDR3 spans 15 amino acids. CDR3 nucleotide sequence: TGTGCCAGCAGTCTCGCGGGATCTAGCACAGATACGCAGTATTTT. It encodes CASSLAGSSTDTQYF.

The chain recombines TRBV7-2 with TRBJ2-3; D unclear. Germline CDR1 is SGHTA and CDR2 is FQGNSA. Trimming took 3 bases from V and 5 from J, leaving 9 bases between them. The CDR3 sequence is 13 residues long. Written as DNA, the CDR3 is TGTGCCAGCAGCTTGGTGGGCCGAGATACGCAGTATTTT. It encodes CASSLVGRDTQYF.

There are many counts of this clonotype. The rearrangement uses TRBV6-5 and TRBJ1-2; D is unclear. V was clipped by 7 bases and J by 1 base, with 16 bases between them. Germline V gene sequence: CDR1 MNHEY, CDR2 SVGAGI. There are 15 residues in the CDR3. The CDR3 sequence is CASTQSPGFNYGYTF. CDR3 sequence (DNA): TGTGCCAGCACCCAATCCCCCGGATTTAACTATGGCTACACCTTC.